This TCR beta chain was observed in a study of cytomegalovirus exposure and HLA in healthy donors. Study conclusions and caveats: As was reported, the HLA-A and HLA-B alleles of most subjects were accurately predicted from TCR beta sequences. Apart from CMV serostatus, no immune exposure information was available.

PCR primers comprised 60 Vbeta and 13 Jbeta primers. Profiling relied on immunoSEQ multiplex PCR, and the TCRdb table lists in-frame clones only, not all of them. This table holds roughly 120,000 clones, 86% found once. A remark on this clone: Its specificity is unknown. Within the sample, other DNA sequences also encode this same CDR3.

Sequenced: PBMCs. The receptor comes from a man aged 35-49 years in good health and CMV-seronegative.

CDR3 sequence: CASRPGQVVEQYF. The CDR3 DNA follows: TGTGCCAGCAGGCCGGGACAGGTCGTCGAGCAGTACTTC. The genes are TRBV6-5 and TRBJ2-7; 8 bases are a match to TRBD1. J lost 6 bases, V lost 6 bases, and 7 bases had no gene match. In germline, CDR1 is MNHEY, CDR2 SVGAGI. CDR3 size: 13 residues.